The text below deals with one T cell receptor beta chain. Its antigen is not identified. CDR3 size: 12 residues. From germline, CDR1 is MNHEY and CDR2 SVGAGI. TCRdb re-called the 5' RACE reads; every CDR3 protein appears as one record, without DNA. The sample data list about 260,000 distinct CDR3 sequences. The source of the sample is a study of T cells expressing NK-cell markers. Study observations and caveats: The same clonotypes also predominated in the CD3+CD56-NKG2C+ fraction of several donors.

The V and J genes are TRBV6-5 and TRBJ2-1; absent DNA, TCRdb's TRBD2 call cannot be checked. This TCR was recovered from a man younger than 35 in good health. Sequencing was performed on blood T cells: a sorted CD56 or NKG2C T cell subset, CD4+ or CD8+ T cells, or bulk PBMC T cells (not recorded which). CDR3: CASSYSTGVMFF.